Listed below are T cell receptor beta chains from one sample, sequenced in a study of monozygotic twins with inflammatory bowel disease. Each CDR3 protein gets one entry in TCRdb, which reprocessed the 5' RACE reads and gives no DNA. The listing records over 200,000 distinct CDR3 sequences. Sequencing was carried out using blood. The source is a human donor with ulcerative colitis or Crohn's disease, or a healthy co-twin of an affected twin (not recorded which). Both conserved end residues are part of each CDR3.

V: TRBV18; length: 17; J: TRBJ2-1; CDR3: CASSPIPGQGARREQFF
V: TRBV12-3/TRBV12-4; length: 13; J: TRBJ1-2; CDR3: CASSPLLNYGYTF
V: TRBV7-2; length: 14; J: TRBJ1-2; CDR3: CASSRDRGSAGYTF
V: TRBV28; length: 13; J: TRBJ2-7; CDR3: CASSLQVRIEQYF
V: TRBV5-1; length: 12; J: TRBJ2-2; CDR3: CASSRTTGELFF
V: TRBV7-9; length: 17; J: TRBJ1-1; CDR3: CASSLNARNKKNTEAFF
V: TRBV20-1; length: 11; J: TRBJ2-4; CDR3: CSLLTSGPQYF
V: TRBV5-1; length: 14; J: TRBJ2-3; CDR3: CASSSTVQGDTQYF
V: TRBV12-3/TRBV12-4; length: 12; J: TRBJ2-7; CDR3: CASRAGTYEQYF
V: TRBV7-2; length: 13; J: TRBJ2-3; CDR3: CASSLGVTDTQYF
V: TRBV5-5; length: 16; J: TRBJ2-7; CDR3: CASSFGLAGYSYEQYF
V: TRBV20-1; length: 15; J: TRBJ2-5; CDR3: CSARVGGGYQETQYF
V: TRBV5-1; length: 14; J: TRBJ2-5; CDR3: CASSSETSSATQYF
V: TRBV6-5; length: 15; J: TRBJ2-3; CDR3: CASSYRGRGTDTQYF
V: TRBV11-2; length: 15; J: TRBJ2-7; CDR3: CASSSPGTGPYEQYF
V: TRBV5-1; length: 15; J: TRBJ2-3; CDR3: CASSREGGPVDTQYF
V: TRBV20-1; length: 15; J: TRBJ2-5; CDR3: CSARVGGGPGETQYF
V: TRBV5-1; length: 14; J: TRBJ2-3; CDR3: CASSSLRSTDTQYF
V: TRBV5-1; length: 15; J: TRBJ1-2; CDR3: CASSSGSTENYGYTF
V: TRBV9; length: 15; J: TRBJ2-7; CDR3: CASSVVRGGTYEQYF
V: TRBV7-2; length: 13; J: TRBJ1-2; CDR3: CASSPGRFGGYTF
V: TRBV6-1; length: 14; J: TRBJ2-5; CDR3: CASGDDGRVETQYF
V: TRBV24-1; length: 14; J: TRBJ2-3; CDR3: CATSDRDGTDTQYF
V: TRBV5-5; length: 16; J: TRBJ2-1; CDR3: CASSLPTSRSYNEQFF
V: TRBV5-1; length: 13; J: TRBJ2-5; CDR3: CASSPGAKETQYF
V: TRBV5-4; length: 14; J: TRBJ2-1; CDR3: CASSLVVAPNEQFF
V: TRBV6-5; length: 15; J: TRBJ1-2; CDR3: CASSHWTGRAYGYTF
V: TRBV6-5; length: 13; J: TRBJ2-3; CDR3: CASGPGASNTQYF
V: TRBV2; length: 14; J: TRBJ1-1; CDR3: CASSATTGGGEAFF
V: TRBV7-2; length: 14; J: TRBJ1-1; CDR3: CASAIQGAVTEAFF
V: TRBV27; length: 15; J: TRBJ2-7; CDR3: CASSRQGGDSYEQYF
V: TRBV12-3/TRBV12-4; length: 12; J: TRBJ2-2; CDR3: CASSSGYGELFF
V: TRBV19; length: 15; J: TRBJ1-5; CDR3: CASTRHRDSNQPQHF
V: TRBV5-1; length: 15; J: TRBJ1-1; CDR3: CASRTRTGGNSEAFF
V: TRBV5-1; length: 16; J: TRBJ2-1; CDR3: CASSGGTGTFYNEQFF
V: TRBV5-1; length: 15; J: TRBJ1-2; CDR3: CASSLGQAGRGGYTF
V: TRBV20-1; length: 14; J: TRBJ2-3; CDR3: CSAAGGAGTDTQYF
V: TRBV20-1; length: 15; J: TRBJ2-4; CDR3: CSAPRETLAKNIQYF
V: TRBV5-1; length: 16; J: TRBJ2-7; CDR3: CASSPARGQGVYEQYF